This T cell receptor (beta chain) was documented in a study of shared clonotypes between healthy human individuals. Whole-study findings and limits: Around 5.4% of naive CD4 clonotypes were common to several donors. Larger estimated richness was generally seen in naive subsets than in memory subsets.

Each subset's genomic DNA was shared equally among a number of immunoSEQ plates. Measured with immunoSEQ multiplex PCR; TCRdb has only the in-frame clones, and not every one. The sample has some 1.4 million clones; around 97% are singletons. As regards this clone: Antigen unknown. This specimen includes other DNA sequences encoding the same CDR3.

Trimming took off 6 bases at V and 5 bases at J, with 8 bases between the two ends. Germline CDR1 and CDR2: ENHRY and SYGVKD. This CDR3 has 11 residues. Input material: naive CD4+ T cells sorted from blood. The subset denotes: CD45RA+ positively selected. V and J are TRBV10-3 and TRBJ2-7; the D gene is possibly TRBD1 (6 bases). This receptor was taken from a man aged 25 to 40 in good health. The CDR3 DNA reads TGTGCCATCAGGGCAGGGGACGAGCAGTACTTC. The encoded protein is CAIRAGDEQYF.